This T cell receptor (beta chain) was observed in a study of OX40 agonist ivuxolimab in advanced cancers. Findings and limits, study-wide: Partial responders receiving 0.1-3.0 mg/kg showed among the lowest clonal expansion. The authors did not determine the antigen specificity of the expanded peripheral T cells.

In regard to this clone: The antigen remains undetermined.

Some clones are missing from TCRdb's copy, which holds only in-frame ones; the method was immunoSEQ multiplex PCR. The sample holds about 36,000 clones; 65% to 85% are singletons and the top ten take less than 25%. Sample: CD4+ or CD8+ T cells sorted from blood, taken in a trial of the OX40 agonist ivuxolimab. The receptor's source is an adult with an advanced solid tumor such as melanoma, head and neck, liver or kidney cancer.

CDR3 sequence reads: CASSPTGYNEQFF. In nucleotides, the CDR3 is TGTGCCAGCAGCCCCACTGGATACAATGAGCAGTTCTTC. This sequence joins TRBV7-9 and TRBJ2-1; no clear D. Germline V gene lookup returns CDR1 SEHNR and CDR2 FQNEAQ (reference sequence). V shed 5 bases and J shed 4 bases, with 9 bases lying between them. The CDR3 contains 13 residues.